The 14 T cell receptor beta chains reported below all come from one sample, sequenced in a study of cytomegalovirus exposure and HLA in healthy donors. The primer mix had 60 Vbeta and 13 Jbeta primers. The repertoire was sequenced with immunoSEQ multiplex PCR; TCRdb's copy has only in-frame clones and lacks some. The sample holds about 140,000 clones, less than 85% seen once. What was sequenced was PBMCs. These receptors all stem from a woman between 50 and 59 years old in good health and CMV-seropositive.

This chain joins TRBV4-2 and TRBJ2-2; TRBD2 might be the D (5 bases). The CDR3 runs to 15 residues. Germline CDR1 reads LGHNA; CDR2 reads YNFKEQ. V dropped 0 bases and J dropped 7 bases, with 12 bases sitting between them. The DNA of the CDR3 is TGTGCCAGCAGCCAAGACGGCGGACGGGGCGGGGAGCTGTTTTTT. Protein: CASSQDGGRGGELFF.

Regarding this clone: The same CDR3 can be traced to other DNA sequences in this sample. This chain's CDR3 is CASSEAGLGRTF. The CDR3 DNA follows: TGTGCCAGCAGTGAGGCGGGTCTAGGGAGGACCTTC. The chain joins TRBV2 to TRBJ1-2; D remains ambiguous. The V gene's germline CDR1 is SNHLY and CDR2 FYNNEI. Deletions cut 3 bases from V and 14 bases from J, with 16 bases between. The CDR3 has 12 amino acids.

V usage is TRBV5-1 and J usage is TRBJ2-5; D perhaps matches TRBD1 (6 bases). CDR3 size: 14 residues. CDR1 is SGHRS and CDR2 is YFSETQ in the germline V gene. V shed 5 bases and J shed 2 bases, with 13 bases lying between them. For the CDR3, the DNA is TGCGCCAGCAGTGGGTTTGGACAGCAAGAGACCCAGTACTTC. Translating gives CASSGFGQQETQYF.

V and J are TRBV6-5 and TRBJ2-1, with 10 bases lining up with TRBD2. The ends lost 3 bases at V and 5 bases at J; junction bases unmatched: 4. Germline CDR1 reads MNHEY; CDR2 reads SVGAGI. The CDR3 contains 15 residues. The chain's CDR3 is CASSYTSGVNNEQFF. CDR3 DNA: TGTGCCAGCAGTTATACTAGCGGGGTTAACAATGAGCAGTTCTTC.

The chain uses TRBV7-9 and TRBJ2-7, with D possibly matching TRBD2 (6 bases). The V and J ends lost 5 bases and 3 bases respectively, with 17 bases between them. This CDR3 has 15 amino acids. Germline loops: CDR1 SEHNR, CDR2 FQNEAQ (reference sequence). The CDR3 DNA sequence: TGTGCCAGCAGCAACCGGGACTTCCTCTACTACGAGCAGTACTTC. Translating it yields CASSNRDFLYYEQYF.

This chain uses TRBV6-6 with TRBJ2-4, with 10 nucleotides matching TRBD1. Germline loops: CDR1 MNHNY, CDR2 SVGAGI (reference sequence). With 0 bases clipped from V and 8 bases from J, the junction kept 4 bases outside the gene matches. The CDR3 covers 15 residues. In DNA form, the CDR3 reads TGTGCCAGCAGTTACTCCGGGACAGGGGTACACATTCAGTACTTC. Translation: CASSYSGTGVHIQYF.

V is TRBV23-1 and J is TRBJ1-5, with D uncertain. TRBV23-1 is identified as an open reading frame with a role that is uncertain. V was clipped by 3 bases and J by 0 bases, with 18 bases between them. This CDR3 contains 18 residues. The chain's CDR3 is CASSHQASGRDSNQPQHF. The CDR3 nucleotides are TGCGCCAGCAGTCACCAGGCCAGCGGCAGAGATAGCAATCAGCCCCAGCATTTT.

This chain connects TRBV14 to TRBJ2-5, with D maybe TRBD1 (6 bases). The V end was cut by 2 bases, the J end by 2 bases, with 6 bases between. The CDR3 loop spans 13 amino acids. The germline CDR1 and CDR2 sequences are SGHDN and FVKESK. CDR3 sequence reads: CASSQQGQETQYF. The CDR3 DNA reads TGTGCCAGCAGCCAACAGGGGCAAGAGACCCAGTACTTC.

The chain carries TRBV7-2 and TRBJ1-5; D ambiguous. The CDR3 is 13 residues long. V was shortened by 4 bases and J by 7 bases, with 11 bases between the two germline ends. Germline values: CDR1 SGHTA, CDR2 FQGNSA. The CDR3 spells CASSSGRSQPQHF. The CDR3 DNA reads TGTGCCAGCAGCTCCGGTCGATCCCAGCCCCAGCATTTT.

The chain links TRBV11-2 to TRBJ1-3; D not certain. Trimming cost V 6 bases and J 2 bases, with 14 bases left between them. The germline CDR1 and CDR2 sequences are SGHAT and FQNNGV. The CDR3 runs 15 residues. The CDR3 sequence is CASRVRGTPGNTIYF. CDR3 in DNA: TGTGCCAGCAGGGTTCGGGGAACTCCTGGAAACACCATATATTTT.

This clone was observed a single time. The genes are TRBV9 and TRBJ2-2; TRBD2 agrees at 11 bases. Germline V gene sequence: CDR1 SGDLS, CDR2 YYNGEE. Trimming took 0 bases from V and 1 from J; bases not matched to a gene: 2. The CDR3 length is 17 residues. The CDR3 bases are TGTGCCAGCAGCGTAGAAGGACTAGCGGGGAACACCGGGGAGCTGTTTTTT. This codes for CASSVEGLAGNTGELFF. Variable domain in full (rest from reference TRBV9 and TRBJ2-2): DSGVTQTPKHLITATGQRVTLRCSPRSGDLSVYWYQQSLDQGLQFLIQYYNGEERAKGNILERFSAQQFPDLHSELNLSSLELGDSALYFCASSVEGLAGNTGELFFGEGSRLTVL.

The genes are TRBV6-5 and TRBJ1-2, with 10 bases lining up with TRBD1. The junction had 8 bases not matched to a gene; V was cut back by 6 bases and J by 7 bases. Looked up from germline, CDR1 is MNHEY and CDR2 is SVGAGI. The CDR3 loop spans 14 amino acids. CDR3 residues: CASRLRQGAFGYTF. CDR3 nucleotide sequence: TGTGCCAGCAGACTCAGACAGGGGGCGTTTGGCTACACCTTC.

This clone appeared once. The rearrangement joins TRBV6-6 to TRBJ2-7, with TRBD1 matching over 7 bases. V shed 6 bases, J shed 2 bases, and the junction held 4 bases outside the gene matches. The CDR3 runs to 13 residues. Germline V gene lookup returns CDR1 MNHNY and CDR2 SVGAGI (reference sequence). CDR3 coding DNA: TGTGCCAGCAGGGGGGACAGCACCTACGAGCAGTACTTC. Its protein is CASRGDSTYEQYF.

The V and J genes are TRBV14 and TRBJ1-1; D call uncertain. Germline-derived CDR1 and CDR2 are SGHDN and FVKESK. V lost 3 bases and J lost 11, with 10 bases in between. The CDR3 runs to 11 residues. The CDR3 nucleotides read TGTGCCAGCAGCCACGGGAACTGGGCTTTCTTT. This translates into CASSHGNWAFF.